Presented here are 15 T cell receptor beta chains from one specimen sequenced in a study of T cell repertoires in cytomegalovirus infection. TCRdb reanalysed the reads using MiXCR and keeps one entry per CDR3 protein. The table records 150,000 to 190,000 distinct CDR3 sequences, 20% to 25% of them present only once. The sequenced material came from PBMCs. All receptors derive from a human donor in good health (CMV status not recorded). Some clones in this sample may be carry-over from other donors' samples.

The chain carries TRBV28 and TRBJ2-2; D tentatively reads TRBD1 or TRBD2 (5 bases each). V was pared by 11 bases and J by 1 base, with 14 bases between. The CDR3 is 14 amino acids. Germline V gene lookup returns CDR1 MDHEN and CDR2 SYDVKM. The CDR3 nucleotides are TGTGCCGCTAGGGACGGCAGGAACACCGGGGAGCTGTTTTTT. Translation gives CAARDGRNTGELFF.

The chain combines TRBV5-4 with TRBJ1-6, with 8 bases fitting TRBD1. The trim removed 4 bases at V and 8 bases at J, leaving 5 bases unmatched. The germline CDR1 and CDR2 sequences are SGHNT and YYREEE (reference sequence). CDR3 length: 14 amino acids. The CDR3 DNA reads TGTGCCAGCAGCCCGACAGGGGCGGATTCACCCCTCCACTTT. This gives the protein CASSPTGADSPLHF.

This clonotype occurred many times. The chain recombines TRBV7-6 with TRBJ2-2; 7 nucleotides line up with TRBD1. Looked up from germline, CDR1 is SGHVS and CDR2 is FNYEAQ. The J segment lost 3 bases and the V segment lost 5 bases, leaving 6 bases of the junction unmatched. The CDR3 sequence is 15 residues long. CDR3 region: CASSPTGADTGELFF. The CDR3 bases are TGTGCCAGCAGCCCTACAGGGGCCGACACCGGGGAGCTGTTTTTT.

The chain has TRBV6-1 and TRBJ1-1, with 8 bases matching TRBD1. CDR1 is MNHNS and CDR2 is SASEGT in the germline V gene. The CDR3 extends over 17 amino acids. V was pared by 5 bases and J by 2 bases, with 13 bases of the junction left unmatched. For the CDR3, the DNA is TGTGCCAGCAGTCCCTTTTATGGACAGGGAGCTAACACTGAAGCTTTCTTT. It encodes CASSPFYGQGANTEAFF.

This clonotype has ten or more counts. The chain recombines TRBV28 with TRBJ1-5; 8 bases agree with TRBD1. The germline V gene encodes CDR1 MDHEN and CDR2 SYDVKM. Trimming took 6 bases from V and 4 from J; bases not matched to a gene: 8. The CDR3 sequence is 15 residues long. CDR3: CASRGLTGANQPQHF. CDR3 DNA: TGTGCCAGCAGGGGACTGACAGGGGCGAATCAGCCCCAGCATTTT.

The table lists this clonotype with a few counts. The chain links TRBV12-3 or TRBV12-4 to TRBJ1-2; D remains unclear. There are 13 residues in the CDR3. Trimming left V 3 bases short and J 4 bases short, with 9 bases between. The CDR3 sequence: CASSFDSVYGYTF. The CDR3 nucleotides are TGTGCCAGCAGTTTCGACTCTGTCTATGGCTACACCTTC.

The chain couples TRBV20-1 to TRBJ1-1; TRBD1 is a possible D gene (6 bases). Trimming took 2 bases from V and 2 from J, leaving 15 bases between them. Germline CDR1 reads DFQATT; CDR2 reads SNEGSKA (reference sequence). This CDR3 has 15 amino acids. This chain's CDR3 is CSARSPGTSNTEAFF. CDR3 bases: TGCAGTGCTAGATCCCCCGGGACATCTAACACTGAAGCTTTCTTT.

In its sample, this clonotype was seen a few times. V gene TRBV19 combines with J gene TRBJ1-5, with D possibly matching TRBD1 (5 bases). The CDR3 is 14 residues long. Between the trimmed V and J ends, which lost 7 bases and 4 bases, there was a span of 14 bases. Germline V CDR1 and CDR2: LNHDA, SQIVND (reference sequence). The CDR3 here is CASTQRGRNQPQHF. CDR3 nucleotides: TGTGCCAGTACCCAAAGGGGTCGAAATCAGCCCCAGCATTTT.

The chain has TRBV7-9 and TRBJ1-1, with 7 positions matching TRBD1. This CDR3 has 14 amino acids. After removal of 5 bases from V and 4 bases from J, the junction contained 7 bases not matched to a gene. From germline, CDR1 is SEHNR and CDR2 FQNEAQ (reference sequence). As DNA, the CDR3 is TGTGCCAGCAGCCTAGGGGGCAGCGGCACTGAAGCTTTCTTT. Residues: CASSLGGSGTEAFF.

The V gene is TRBV7-9, the J gene TRBJ1-1; a weak D match, TRBD1 (5 bases). Germline V gives CDR1 SEHNR, CDR2 FQNEAQ (reference sequence). V dropped 5 bases and J dropped 1 base, with 11 bases sitting between them. The CDR3 consists of 14 residues. The CDR3 DNA is TGTGCCAGCAGCGGGGGGGGAAGGAACACTGAAGCTTTCTTT. The encoded protein is CASSGGGRNTEAFF.

The V call is TRBV7-6, the J call TRBJ2-1, with D possibly being TRBD2 (5 bases). Trimming took off 3 bases at V and 5 bases at J, with 11 bases between the two ends. Germline V gene lookup returns CDR1 SGHVS and CDR2 FNYEAQ. This CDR3 spans 14 amino acids. The DNA for the CDR3 is TGTGCCAGCAGCTTTGGGAGTTTGGACAATGAGCAGTTCTTC. This sequence encodes CASSFGSLDNEQFF.

This rearrangement joins TRBV2 to TRBJ2-3; no firm D call. The CDR3 sequence is 13 residues long. V was clipped by 2 bases and J by 1 base, with 4 bases between them. The germline gives CDR1 SNHLY, CDR2 FYNNEI. Here the CDR3 reads CASSEQGTDTQYF. In DNA, the CDR3 is TGTGCCAGCAGTGAACAGGGCACAGATACGCAGTATTTT.

This clonotype was observed many times. V and J are TRBV12-3 or TRBV12-4 and TRBJ2-7, with D maybe TRBD1 (5 bases). The CDR3 spans 14 residues. V was pared by 3 bases and J by 3 bases, with 12 bases between. The CDR3 sequence is CASSFFTGDYEQYF. CDR3 nucleotide sequence: TGTGCCAGCAGTTTCTTTACAGGTGACTACGAGCAGTACTTC.

Only a few counts were recorded for this clonotype. The chain is built from TRBV7-3 and TRBJ2-2; a possible D gene is TRBD2 (6 bases). Between the trimmed V and J ends, which lost 7 bases and 0 bases, there was a span of 12 bases. Germline CDR1 and CDR2: SGHTA and FQGTGA. The CDR3 length is 15 residues. CDR3 nucleotide sequence: TGTGCCAGCACGCGGGGCGGATCGAACACCGGGGAGCTGTTTTTT. The encoded protein is CASTRGGSNTGELFF.

The chain is built from TRBV20-1 and TRBJ2-1; 10 bases are shared with TRBD2. This CDR3 has 14 residues. V lost 3 bases, J lost 12 bases, and 11 bases stayed unmatched. CDR1 DFQATT and CDR2 SNEGSKA come from the germline V gene (reference sequence). CDR3 amino acids: CSASLLAGASGQFF. CDR3 sequence (DNA): TGCAGTGCTAGTCTTCTAGCGGGAGCGAGCGGGCAGTTCTTC.